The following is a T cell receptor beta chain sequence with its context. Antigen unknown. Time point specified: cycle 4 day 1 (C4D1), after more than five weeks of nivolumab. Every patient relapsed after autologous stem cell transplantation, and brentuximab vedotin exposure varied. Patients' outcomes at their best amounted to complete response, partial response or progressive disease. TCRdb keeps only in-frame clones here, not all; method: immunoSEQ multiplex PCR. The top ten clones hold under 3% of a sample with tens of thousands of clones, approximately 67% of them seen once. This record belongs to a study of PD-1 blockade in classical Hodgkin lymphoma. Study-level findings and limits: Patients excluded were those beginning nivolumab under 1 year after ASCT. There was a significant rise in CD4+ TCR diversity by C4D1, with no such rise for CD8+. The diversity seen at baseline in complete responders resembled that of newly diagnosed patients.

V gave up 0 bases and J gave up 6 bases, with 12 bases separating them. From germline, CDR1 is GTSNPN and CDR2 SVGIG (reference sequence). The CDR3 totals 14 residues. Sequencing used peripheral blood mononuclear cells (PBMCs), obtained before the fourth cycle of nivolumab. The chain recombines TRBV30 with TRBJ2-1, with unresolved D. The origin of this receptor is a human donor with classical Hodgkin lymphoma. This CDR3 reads CAWSVTVVANEQFF. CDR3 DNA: TGTGCCTGGAGTGTAACAGTGGTGGCCAATGAGCAGTTCTTC.